This TCR beta chain was obtained from a study of cytomegalovirus exposure and HLA in healthy donors. Study-wide findings and caveats: Analysis was carried out at a later point, and it linked a missense DCLRE1C variant to TCR beta V- and J-gene trimming.

Turning to this clone: Antigen unknown.

CDR3 length: 15 amino acids. V lost 0 bases and J lost 2, with 9 bases in between. The V gene's germline CDR1 is SGHRS and CDR2 YFSETQ. The study ran its PCR with 60 Vbeta and 13 Jbeta primers. Clones were read by immunoSEQ multiplex PCR, and TCRdb kept only the in-frame ones, dropping some. The repertoire holds approximately 150,000 clones, with approximately 80% as singletons. The source material was PBMCs. V usage is TRBV5-1 and J usage is TRBJ1-5, with D possibly being TRBD1 (5 bases). The TCR sequence derives from a woman aged 60 to 75 in good health and CMV-seropositive. This CDR3 reads CASSLDWGGNQPQHF. The CDR3 DNA follows: TGCGCCAGCAGCTTGGACTGGGGGGGCAATCAGCCCCAGCATTTT.